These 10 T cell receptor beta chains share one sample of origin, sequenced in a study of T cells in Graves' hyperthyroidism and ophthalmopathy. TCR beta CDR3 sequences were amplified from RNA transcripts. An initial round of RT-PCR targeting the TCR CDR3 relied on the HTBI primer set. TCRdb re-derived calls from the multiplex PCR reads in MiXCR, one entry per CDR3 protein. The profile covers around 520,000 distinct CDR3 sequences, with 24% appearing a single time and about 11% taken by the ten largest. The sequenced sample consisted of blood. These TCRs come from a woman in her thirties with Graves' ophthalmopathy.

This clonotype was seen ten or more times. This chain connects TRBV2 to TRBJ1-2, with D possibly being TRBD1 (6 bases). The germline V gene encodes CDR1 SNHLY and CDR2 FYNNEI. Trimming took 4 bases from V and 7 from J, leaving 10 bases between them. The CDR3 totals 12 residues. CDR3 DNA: TGTGCCAGCAGTGTGGCCAGGGGTGGCTACACCTTC. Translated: CASSVARGGYTF.

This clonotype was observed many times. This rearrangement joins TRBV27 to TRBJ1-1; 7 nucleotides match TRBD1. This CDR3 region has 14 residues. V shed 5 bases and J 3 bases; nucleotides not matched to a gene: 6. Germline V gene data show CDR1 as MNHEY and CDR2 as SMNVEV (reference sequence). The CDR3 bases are TGTGCCAGCAGTCCGGGACAGTTCTACACTGAAGCTTTCTTT. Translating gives CASSPGQFYTEAFF.

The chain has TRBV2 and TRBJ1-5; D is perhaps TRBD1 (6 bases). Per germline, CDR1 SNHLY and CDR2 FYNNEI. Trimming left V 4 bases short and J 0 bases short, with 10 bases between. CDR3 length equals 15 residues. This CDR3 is CASSGQASSNQPQHF. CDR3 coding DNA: TGTGCCAGCAGTGGACAGGCGTCTAGCAATCAGCCCCAGCATTTT.

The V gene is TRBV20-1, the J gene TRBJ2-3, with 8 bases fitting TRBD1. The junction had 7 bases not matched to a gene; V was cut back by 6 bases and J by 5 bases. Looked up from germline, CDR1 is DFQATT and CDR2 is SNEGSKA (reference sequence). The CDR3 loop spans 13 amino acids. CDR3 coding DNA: TGCAGTGCACCTGGACAGGGAATAGATACGCAGTATTTT. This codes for CSAPGQGIDTQYF.

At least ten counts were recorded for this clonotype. The DNA of the CDR3 is TGCAGCGTTGAAGATTGGGTCATGGGAGATGGCTACACCTTC. It codes for CSVEDWVMGDGYTF. The rearrangement joins TRBV29-1 to TRBJ1-2; D unresolved. CDR3 length equals 14 residues. Trimming shortened V by 0 bases and J by 6 bases, and 14 bases separated the two germline ends. Germline V lookup: CDR1 SQVTM, CDR2 ANQGSEA.

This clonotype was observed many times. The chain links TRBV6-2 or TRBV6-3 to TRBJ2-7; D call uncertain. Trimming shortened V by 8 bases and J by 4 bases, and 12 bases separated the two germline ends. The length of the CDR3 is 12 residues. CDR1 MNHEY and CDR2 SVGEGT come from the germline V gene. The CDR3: CASGPTEYEQYF. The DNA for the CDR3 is TGTGCCAGCGGCCCTACAGAATACGAGCAGTACTTC.

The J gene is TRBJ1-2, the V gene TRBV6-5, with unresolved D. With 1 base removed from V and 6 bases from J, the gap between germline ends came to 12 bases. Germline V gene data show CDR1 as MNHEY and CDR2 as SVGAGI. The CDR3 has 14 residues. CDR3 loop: CASSYLPDGDGYTF. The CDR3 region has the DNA TGTGCCAGCAGTTACTTACCGGACGGAGATGGCTACACCTTC.

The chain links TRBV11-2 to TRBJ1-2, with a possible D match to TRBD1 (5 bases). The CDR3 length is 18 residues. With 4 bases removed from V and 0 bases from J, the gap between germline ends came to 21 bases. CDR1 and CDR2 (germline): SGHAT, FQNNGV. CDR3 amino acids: CASSSGVWGGRPNYGYTF. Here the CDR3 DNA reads TGTGCCAGCAGCTCGGGGGTATGGGGAGGGAGGCCTAACTATGGCTACACCTTC. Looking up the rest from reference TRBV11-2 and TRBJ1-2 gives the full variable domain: EAGVAQSPRYKIIEKRQSVAFWCNPISGHATLYWYQQILGQGPKLLIQFQNNGVVDDSQLPKDRFSAERLKGVDSTLKIQPAKLEDSAVYLCASSSGVWGGRPNYGYTFGSGTRLTVV.

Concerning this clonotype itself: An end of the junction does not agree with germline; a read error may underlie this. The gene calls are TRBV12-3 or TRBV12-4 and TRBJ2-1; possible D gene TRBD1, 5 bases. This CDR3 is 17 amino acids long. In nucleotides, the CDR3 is TGTGCCAGCAGTTTTCTCGCCTACAGGCAACCTTACAATGAGAAGTTCTTC. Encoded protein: CASSFLAYRQPYNEKFF.

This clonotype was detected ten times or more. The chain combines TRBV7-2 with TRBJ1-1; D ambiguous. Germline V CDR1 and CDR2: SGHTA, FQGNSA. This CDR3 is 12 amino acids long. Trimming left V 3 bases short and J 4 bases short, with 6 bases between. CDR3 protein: CASSFGLTEAFF. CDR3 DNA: TGTGCCAGCAGCTTTGGACTCACTGAAGCTTTCTTT.